The 11 T cell receptor beta chains given below trace back to one sample, sequenced in a study of blood T cell repertoires in COVID-19 (dated by TCRdb to the early 2020s). Receptor amplification or capture employed the immunoSEQ multiplex PCR assay. TCRdb obtained this table from immuneACCESS and retained in-frame rearrangements with V and J assigned. These tables miss some clones; where compared with another copy, unresolved V genes account for less than half of the shortfall, and the remainder is unexplained. Within this sample are about 420,000 clones, with approximately 90% of them counted one time only. Less than 0.95% of the sample comes from the top ten. Sample: peripheral blood. Every receptor here comes from a man younger than 35 with COVID-19, enrolled during active disease.

The chain uses TRBV4-2 and TRBJ2-2; D might be TRBD2 (6 bases). CDR1 and CDR2 (germline): LGHNA, YNFKEQ. The CDR3 runs 18 residues. V gave up 0 bases and J gave up 0 bases, with 14 bases separating them. In DNA form, the CDR3 reads TGTGCCAGCAGCCAAGATGCCCGACTAGACGCGAACACCGGGGAGCTGTTTTTT. The encoded protein is CASSQDARLDANTGELFF.

The CDR3 DNA reads TGCGCCAGCAGCCAAGATGGGGGCGCGGGCTATGGCTACACCTTC. It yields the protein CASSQDGGAGYGYTF. V usage is TRBV4-1 and J usage is TRBJ1-2, with D maybe TRBD1 (6 bases). Germline V gene lookup returns CDR1 MGHRA and CDR2 YSYEKL. CDR3 length equals 15 residues. Trimming removed 0 bases from V and 4 bases from J, with 12 bases in between.

V gene TRBV11-1 combines with J gene TRBJ2-3; D gene unclear. CDR1 is SGHAT, CDR2 FQDESV, per germline (reference sequence). V shed 7 bases and J shed 2 bases, with 7 bases lying between them. CDR3 length: 12 residues. The CDR3 DNA reads as TGTGCCAGCACTTACAACACAGATACGCAGTATTTT. Its translation: CASTYNTDTQYF.

Details on this clone: This specimen includes other DNA sequences encoding the same CDR3. V usage is TRBV5-1 and J usage is TRBJ2-3; 14 bases match TRBD2. Germline V CDR1 and CDR2: SGHRS, YFSETQ. This CDR3 has 15 residues. V trimming: 5 bases; J trimming: 3 bases; junction bases outside the gene matches: 2. CDR3 loop: CASSRTSGRTDTQYF. The DNA for the CDR3 is TGCGCCAGCAGTCGGACTAGCGGGAGGACAGATACGCAGTATTTT.

On this clone: The same CDR3 can be traced to other DNA sequences in this sample. J is TRBJ1-2 and V is TRBV5-4, with a tentative D call TRBD1 (6 bases). CDR3 size: 12 residues. Germline lookup yields CDR1 SGHNT and CDR2 YYREEE (reference sequence). With 4 bases removed from V and 3 bases from J, the gap between germline ends came to 7 bases. The CDR3 reads CASSPGDYGYTF. CDR3 nucleotide sequence: TGTGCCAGCAGCCCAGGGGACTATGGCTACACCTTC.

The chain links TRBV7-2 to TRBJ2-5, with D maybe TRBD1 (7 bases). V dropped 5 bases and J dropped 0 bases, with 25 bases sitting between them. The germline CDR1 and CDR2 sequences are SGHTA and FQGNSA. This CDR3 is 19 amino acids long. Written as DNA, the CDR3 is TGTGCCAGCAGCGATATGGAGGGTCGGGCAGGGGGGTACCAAGAGACCCAGTACTTC. It codes for CASSDMEGRAGGYQETQYF. The full variable domain, its missing parts supplied by reference TRBV7-2 and TRBJ2-5, is GAGVSQSPSNKVTEKGKDVELRCDPISGHTALYWYRQSLGQGLEFLIYFQGNSAPDKSGLPSDRFSAERTGGSVSTLTIQRTQQEDSAVYLCASSDMEGRAGGYQETQYFGPGTRLLVL.

This clone was counted once. The genes are TRBV6-4 and TRBJ2-5; 10 bases map to TRBD1. The CDR3 spans 15 residues. In germline, CDR1 is MRHNA, CDR2 SNTAGT. J was trimmed by 5 bases and V by 3 bases; bases with no gene match: 6. CDR3 sequence reads: CASSEVDRGPETQYF. Here the CDR3 DNA reads TGTGCCAGCAGTGAGGTAGACAGGGGGCCGGAGACCCAGTACTTC.

The V gene is TRBV19, the J gene TRBJ2-7, with a tentative D call TRBD1 (6 bases). CDR1 LNHDA and CDR2 SQIVND come from the germline V gene (reference sequence). The V end was cut by 1 base, the J end by 0 bases, with 10 bases between. The CDR3 totals 15 residues. The CDR3 sequence is CASSIGGQVSYEQYF. The CDR3 coding sequence is TGTGCCAGTAGTATAGGGGGACAAGTCTCCTACGAGCAGTACTTC.

This chain links TRBV5-1 with TRBJ2-5; 12 positions agree with TRBD2. Germline-derived CDR1 and CDR2 are SGHRS and YFSETQ. V was clipped by 3 bases and J by 6 bases; unmatched bases: 6. This CDR3 is 15 amino acids long. In DNA form, the CDR3 reads TGCGCCAGCAGCTCGACTAGCGGGAGTGAAAAGACCCAGTACTTC. It codes for CASSSTSGSEKTQYF. Based on the CDR3 plus reference TRBV5-1 and TRBJ2-5, the full variable domain is KAGVTQTPRYLIKTRGQQVTLSCSPISGHRSVSWYQQTPGQGLQFLFEYFSETQRNKGNFPGRFSGRQFSNSRSEMNVSTLELGDSALYLCASSSTSGSEKTQYFGPGTRLLVL.

The rearrangement uses TRBV5-6 and TRBJ2-7, with D possibly TRBD2 on 5 matching bases. The V end was cut by 3 bases, the J end by 4 bases, with 14 bases between. Germline CDR1 SGHDT, CDR2 YYEEEE. This CDR3 spans 14 amino acids. The CDR3 region has the DNA TGTGCCAGCAGCTCGAGGGAGACTCTTTACGAGCAGTACTTC. This translates into CASSSRETLYEQYF.

This chain uses TRBV6-9 with TRBJ2-5; D possibly corresponds to TRBD2 (5 bases). V was clipped by 4 bases and J by 5 bases, with 20 bases between them. Germline CDR1 is MNHGY and CDR2 is SVAAGI. The CDR3 length is 16 residues. CDR3 sequence (DNA): TGTGCCAGCAGTTGGAAACTAGGTTCGGCTCGGGAGACCCAGTACTTC. The encoded protein is CASSWKLGSARETQYF.